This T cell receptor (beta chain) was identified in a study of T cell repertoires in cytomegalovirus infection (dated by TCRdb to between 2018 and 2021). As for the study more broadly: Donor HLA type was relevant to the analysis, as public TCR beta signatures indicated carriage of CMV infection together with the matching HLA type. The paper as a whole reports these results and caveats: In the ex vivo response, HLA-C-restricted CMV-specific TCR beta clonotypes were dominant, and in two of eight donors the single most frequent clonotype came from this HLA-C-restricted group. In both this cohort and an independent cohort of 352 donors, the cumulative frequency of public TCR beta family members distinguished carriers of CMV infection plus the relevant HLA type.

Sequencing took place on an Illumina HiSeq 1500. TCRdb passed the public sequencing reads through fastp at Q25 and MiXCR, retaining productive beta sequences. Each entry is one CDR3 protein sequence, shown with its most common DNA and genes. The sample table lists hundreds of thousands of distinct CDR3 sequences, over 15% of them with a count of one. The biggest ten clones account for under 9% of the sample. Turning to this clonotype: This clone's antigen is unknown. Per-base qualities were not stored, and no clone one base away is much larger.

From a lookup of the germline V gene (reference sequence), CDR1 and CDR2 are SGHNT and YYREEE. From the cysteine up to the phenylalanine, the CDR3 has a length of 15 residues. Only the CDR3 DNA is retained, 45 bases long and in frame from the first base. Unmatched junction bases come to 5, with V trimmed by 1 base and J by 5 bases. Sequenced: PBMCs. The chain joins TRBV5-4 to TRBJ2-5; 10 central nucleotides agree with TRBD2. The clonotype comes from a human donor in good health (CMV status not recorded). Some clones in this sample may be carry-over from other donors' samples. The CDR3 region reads CASSLSASGSETQYF. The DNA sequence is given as TGTGCCAGCAGCTTGTCGGCTAGCGGGAGTGAGACCCAGTACTTC.